Detailed here is one T cell receptor beta chain. Its antigen is currently unknown. The sample's time point: longitudinal time-point 2. PBMCs numbering 2 million and stored at -80 C yielded the unsorted libraries. The cDNA came from 5'RACE with 10-nucleotide random UMIs. Whenever a sequencing run was performed, it yielded over 190 million TCR-beta sequences from 15-18 subjects. TCRdb re-analysed the 5' RACE reads in MiXCR, keeping a single row per CDR3 protein. The table has roughly 98,000 distinct CDR3 sequences, approximately 13% seen once. The record originates from a study of neurological immune-mediated disorders. Overall study results and limits: The absence of shared CDR3 amino acid sequences among expanded clones across subjects suggests private repertoires in all groups.

The CDR3 is 14 residues long. V dropped 0 bases and J dropped 5; count of bases not matched to a gene: 1. From germline, CDR1 is SGHRS and CDR2 YFSETQ. Sequencing was carried out using PBMCs. The V call is TRBV5-1, the J call TRBJ2-2, with 7 bases lining up with TRBD1. The clonotype originates from a female donor with HTLV-1-associated myelopathy (HAM/TSP). Here the CDR3 reads CASSLGQGTGELFF. The CDR3 nucleotides read TGCGCCAGCAGCTTGGGACAGGGAACCGGGGAGCTGTTTTTT. Variable domain in full (rest from reference TRBV5-1 and TRBJ2-2): KAGVTQTPRYLIKTRGQQVTLSCSPISGHRSVSWYQQTPGQGLQFLFEYFSETQRNKGNFPGRFSGRQFSNSRSEMNVSTLELGDSALYLCASSLGQGTGELFFGEGSRLTVL.